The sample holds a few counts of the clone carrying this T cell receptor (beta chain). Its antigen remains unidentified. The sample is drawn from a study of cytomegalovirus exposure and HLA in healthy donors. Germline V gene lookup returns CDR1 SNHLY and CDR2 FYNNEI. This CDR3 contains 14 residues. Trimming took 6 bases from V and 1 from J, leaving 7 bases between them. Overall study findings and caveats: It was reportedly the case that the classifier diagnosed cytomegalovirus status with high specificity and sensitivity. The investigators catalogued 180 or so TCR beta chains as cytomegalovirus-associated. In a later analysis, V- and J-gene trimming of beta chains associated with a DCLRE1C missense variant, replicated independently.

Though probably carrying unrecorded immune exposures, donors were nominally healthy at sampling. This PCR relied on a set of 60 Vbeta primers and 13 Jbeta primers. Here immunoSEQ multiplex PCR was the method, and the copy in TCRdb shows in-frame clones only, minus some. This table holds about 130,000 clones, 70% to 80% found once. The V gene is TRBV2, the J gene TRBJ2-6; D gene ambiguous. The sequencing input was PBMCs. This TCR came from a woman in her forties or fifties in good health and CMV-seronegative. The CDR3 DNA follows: TGTGCCAGCAGAGAGAGGTCTGGGGCCAACGTCCTGACTTTC. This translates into CASRERSGANVLTF.